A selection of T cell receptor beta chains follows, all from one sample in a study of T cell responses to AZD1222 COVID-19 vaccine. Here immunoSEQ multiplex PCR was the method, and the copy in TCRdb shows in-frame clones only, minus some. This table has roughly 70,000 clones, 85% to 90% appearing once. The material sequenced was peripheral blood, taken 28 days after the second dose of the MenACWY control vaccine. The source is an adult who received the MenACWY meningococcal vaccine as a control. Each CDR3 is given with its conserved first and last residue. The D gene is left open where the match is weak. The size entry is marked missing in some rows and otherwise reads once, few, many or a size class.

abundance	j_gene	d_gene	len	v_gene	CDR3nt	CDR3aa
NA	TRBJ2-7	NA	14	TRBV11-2	TGTGCCAGCAGCTTATACCGGACAGTCTACGAGCAGTACTTC	CASSLYRTVYEQYF
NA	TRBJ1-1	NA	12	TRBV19	TGTGCCAGTAGTTTCAAGAACACTGAAGCTTTCTTT	CASSFKNTEAFF
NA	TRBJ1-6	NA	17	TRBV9	TGTGCCAGCAGCGTAGTTTCTGGGAACTCCTATAATTCACCCCTCCACTTT	CASSVVSGNSYNSPLHF
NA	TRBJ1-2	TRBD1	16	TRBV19	TGTGCCAGTAGTAGACAGGGACAGGAAGCTAACTATGGCTACACCTTC	CASSRQGQEANYGYTF
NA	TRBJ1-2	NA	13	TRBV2	TGTGCCAGCAGTGAGGATAAAGACTATGGCTACACCTTC	CASSEDKDYGYTF
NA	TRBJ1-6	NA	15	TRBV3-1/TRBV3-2	TGTGCCAGCAGCTTGGACAGCTCCTATAATTCACCCCTCCACTTT	CASSLDSSYNSPLHF
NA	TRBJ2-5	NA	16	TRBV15	TGTGCCACCAGCATCACAGCGGCGGGTGGCCGAGAGACCCAGTACTTC	CATSITAAGGRETQYF
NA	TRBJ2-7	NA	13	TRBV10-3	TGTGCCATCAGTGCGGGAGCTCCCTACGAGCAGTACTTC	CAISAGAPYEQYF
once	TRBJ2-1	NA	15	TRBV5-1	TGCGCCAGCAGCTTGGGACAGTTATCCTACAATGAGCAGTTCTTC	CASSLGQLSYNEQFF
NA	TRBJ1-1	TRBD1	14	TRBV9	TGTGCCAGCAGCACCCGGGACAGCTACACTGAAGCTTTCTTT	CASSTRDSYTEAFF
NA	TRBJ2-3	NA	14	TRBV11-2	TGTGCCAGCAGCTTCTCTGGGCAAGGAGATACGCAGTATTTT	CASSFSGQGDTQYF
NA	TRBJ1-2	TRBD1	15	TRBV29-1	TGCAGCGTTGAAATTAGGGGACAGGGTTTGCGTGGCTACACCTTC	CSVEIRGQGLRGYTF